A selection of T cell receptor beta chains follows, all from one sample in a study of T cell responses to AZD1222 COVID-19 vaccine. Some clones are missing from TCRdb's copy, which holds only in-frame ones; the method was immunoSEQ multiplex PCR. The table has 140,000 to 150,000 clones, over 75% seen once. Here the sequenced sample was peripheral blood, taken on day 0 of AZD1222 vaccination. All receptors derive from an adult in good health. Each CDR3 is given with its conserved first and last residue. Each record gives: D gene, J gene, clone size, V gene, CDR3 DNA, CDR3 protein. The D gene is left open where the match is weak. Clone size is given for some rows only: seen once, a few or many times, or a class if the clone is expanded.

>TRBD2|TRBJ2-1|NA|TRBV24-1
TGTGCCACCAACCACCCGGGACTAGCTTACAATGAGCAGTTCTTC
CATNHPGLAYNEQFF
>NA|TRBJ1-2|once|TRBV21-1
TGTGCCAGCAGCATCGGACAGGGGGCAAACTATGGCTACACCTTC
CASSIGQGANYGYTF
>TRBD1|TRBJ2-6|NA|TRBV6-4
TGTGCCAGCAGTGAAGGGGCCCAGGGGGCATCTGGGGCCAACGTCCTGACTTTC
CASSEGAQGASGANVLTF
>NA|TRBJ2-5|NA|TRBV7-9
TGTGCCAGCAGCTACCCAAGCGGGCAACAAGAGACCCAGTACTTC
CASSYPSGQQETQYF
>NA|TRBJ1-6|NA|TRBV9
TGTGCCAGCAGCCCCGGACCGCGGAGAGGCTCACCCCTCCACTTT
CASSPGPRRGSPLHF
>NA|TRBJ2-5|NA|TRBV28
TGTGCCAGCAGTTCCATCGAGACCCAGTACTTC
CASSSIETQYF
>TRBD2|TRBJ2-7|NA|TRBV19
TGTGCCAGTAGAGTTGCCCGGCAGGGAGGGTACGAGCAGTACTTC
CASRVARQGGYEQYF
>TRBD2|TRBJ2-3|NA|TRBV19
TGTGCCAGTAGTTACCGGGGGGGCACAGATACGCAGTATTTT
CASSYRGGTDTQYF
>NA|TRBJ1-2|few|TRBV7-2
TGTGCCAGCAGCTTACTACAGGAAGGATCTAGCGGCTACACCTTC
CASSLLQEGSSGYTF
>TRBD1|TRBJ2-7|once|TRBV27
TGTGCCAGCAGTTGGACAGGGGACACTCTCAGCTCCTACGAGCAGTACTTC
CASSWTGDTLSSYEQYF
>NA|TRBJ2-7|NA|TRBV19
TGTGCCAGTAGTATAAGGGGCAGGAACTACGAGCAGTACTTC
CASSIRGRNYEQYF
>NA|TRBJ1-1|NA|TRBV7-6
TGTGCCAGCAGCTCAGAAGTCCGCAGGGGGAACACTGAAGCTTTCTTT
CASSSEVRRGNTEAFF
>NA|TRBJ2-7|NA|TRBV19
TGTGCCAGTAGTATAACCGGGACACGTTCTGGCGAGCAGTACTTC
CASSITGTRSGEQYF
>TRBD1|TRBJ1-2|NA|TRBV7-2
TGTGCCAGCAGCTTAGACCCCGGGACAGGGATAAACTATGGCTACACCTTC
CASSLDPGTGINYGYTF
>NA|TRBJ1-5|NA|TRBV6-4
TGTGCCAGCGGGGGGGGGCCCCAGCATTTT
CASGGGPQHF
>NA|TRBJ2-7|NA|TRBV19
TGTGCCAGTAGCCATAGGGGCGAGACCTACGAGCAGTACTTC
CASSHRGETYEQYF
>NA|TRBJ2-3|NA|TRBV27
TGTGCCAGCAGTTTCGGTGGAGATACGCAGTATTTT
CASSFGGDTQYF
>TRBD2|TRBJ2-7|NA|TRBV7-2
TGTGCCAGCAGCTTGAGACTAGCGGGAGGCCTCGAGCAGTACTTC
CASSLRLAGGLEQYF
>NA|TRBJ2-2|NA|TRBV5-4
TGTGCCAGCAGCCCCAAGGGGGAGAGAACCGGGGAGCTGTTTTTT
CASSPKGERTGELFF
>TRBD1|TRBJ1-1|NA|TRBV27
TGTGCCAGTCGGGACAGGGCGAACACTGAAGCTTTCTTT
CASRDRANTEAFF
>TRBD2|TRBJ2-3|NA|TRBV7-2
TGTGCCAGCAGCTACGGACTAGCCACAGATACGCAGTATTTT
CASSYGLATDTQYF
>NA|TRBJ2-5|NA|TRBV6-5
TGTGCCAGCAGTTCGCCAGGTTCCCAAGAGACCCAGTACTTC
CASSSPGSQETQYF
>NA|TRBJ2-3|once|TRBV9
TGTGCCAGCAGCGTATATGGGGGAGTAGGTACAGATACGCAGTATTTT
CASSVYGGVGTDTQYF
>NA|TRBJ1-1|NA|TRBV19
TGTGCCAGTAGTATTAAGGGAGCCTGGGGGAACACTGAAGCTTTCTTT
CASSIKGAWGNTEAFF
>NA|TRBJ1-4|NA|TRBV5-1
TGCGCCAGCAGCTCAGGGACTAATGAAAAACTGTTTTTT
CASSSGTNEKLFF
>NA|TRBJ1-6|NA|TRBV30
TGTGCCTGGAGTGTACGGGGGAGGGATTCACCCCTCCACTTT
CAWSVRGRDSPLHF
>NA|TRBJ2-1|NA|TRBV27
TGTGCCAGCAGTTTTGACTTCAACAATGAGCAGTTCTTC
CASSFDFNNEQFF
>TRBD2|TRBJ2-4|NA|TRBV2
TGTGCCAGCAGTGAAACGCTAGCGGGGAAAAACATTCAGTACTTC
CASSETLAGKNIQYF
>TRBD2|TRBJ2-5|once|TRBV7-9
TGTGCCAGCAGCTTAGTTATGACCACGGGGGGAGAGACCCAGTACTTC
CASSLVMTTGGETQYF
>NA|TRBJ1-6|NA|TRBV21-1
TGTGCCAGCAGCAAAGGGGACAGGGTAAAACTCCACTTT
CASSKGDRVKLHF
>NA|TRBJ2-2|NA|TRBV4-2
TGTGCCAGCAGCCAAGATGGGGGCGCCGGGGAGCTGTTTTTT
CASSQDGGAGELFF
>NA|TRBJ2-3|NA|TRBV19
TGTGCCAGTAGTATTATGACCGCCACAGATACGCAGTATTTT
CASSIMTATDTQYF
>TRBD2|TRBJ2-3|NA|TRBV7-3
TGTGCCAGCAGCTTAATTGGGGGACTAGCGGGGGGCCCCACAGATACGCAGTATTTT
CASSLIGGLAGGPTDTQYF
>TRBD1|TRBJ1-5|NA|TRBV6-5
TGTGCCACCGGACAGGGCAATCAGCCCCAGCATTTT
CATGQGNQPQHF
>NA|TRBJ1-2|NA|TRBV2
TGTGCCAGCAGTGGAGAGGGATCTGGCTACACCTTC
CASSGEGSGYTF
>TRBD1|TRBJ2-7|NA|TRBV4-3
TGCGCCAGCAGCCTGGACAGGGGTACCTACGAGCAGTACTTC
CASSLDRGTYEQYF
>NA|TRBJ2-5|once|TRBV18
TGTGCCAGCTCACCACGGGAGACCCAGTACTTC
CASSPRETQYF
>TRBD2|TRBJ2-1|NA|TRBV6-5
TGTGCCAGCACCCATAGCGGGGGGGCCTACAATGAGCAGTTCTTC
CASTHSGGAYNEQFF
>NA|TRBJ1-4|NA|TRBV7-9
TGTGCCAGCAGCTTCGATGGAGGTGAAAAACTGTTTTTT
CASSFDGGEKLFF
>TRBD2|TRBJ2-7|NA|TRBV4-2
TGTGCCAGCAGCCCGCTAGCGGGGGGTATCCTTGGAGAGCAGTACTTC
CASSPLAGGILGEQYF
>TRBD1|TRBJ1-1|NA|TRBV2
TGTGCCAGCAGTGAAACAGGGGTGGTCACTGAAGCTTTCTTT
CASSETGVVTEAFF
>TRBD1|TRBJ1-6|NA|TRBV9
TGTGCCAGCAGCGGATTGGCTGGACAGGGTGATTCACCCCTCCACTTT
CASSGLAGQGDSPLHF
>NA|TRBJ1-5|NA|TRBV2
TGTGCCAGCAGTGCCAACAGCATCGGGAGCAATCAGCCCCAGCATTTT
CASSANSIGSNQPQHF
>TRBD1|TRBJ1-5|once|TRBV7-2
TGTGCCAGCAGCACTCGGACAGGGGACAATCAGCCCCAGCATTTT
CASSTRTGDNQPQHF
>NA|TRBJ2-3|NA|TRBV13
TGTGCCAGCAGCTTAGGGGTAGGTCCAGATACGCAGTATTTT
CASSLGVGPDTQYF
>NA|TRBJ2-7|NA|TRBV14
TGTGCCAGCAGCCAAGGTCTACGGGAGCAGTACTTC
CASSQGLREQYF
>TRBD1|TRBJ2-7|NA|TRBV12-3/TRBV12-4
TGTGCCAGCAGTTTGGGGACAGGGGACGAGCAGTACTTC
CASSLGTGDEQYF
>NA|TRBJ2-4|NA|TRBV5-1
TGCGCCAGCAGCGAGGGCCAACTAGTAGCCAAAAACATTCAGTACTTC
CASSEGQLVAKNIQYF
>NA|TRBJ1-2|NA|TRBV29-1
TGCAGCGTTGAAGTGGGCCTGGCTAACTATGGCTACACCTTC
CSVEVGLANYGYTF
>NA|TRBJ2-3|NA|TRBV5-6
TGTGCCAGCAGCCTACGGGGGGCAGGCACAGATACGCAGTATTTT
CASSLRGAGTDTQYF
>TRBD2|TRBJ2-1|once|TRBV14
TGTGCCAGCAGCCCAAGCGGCGGGAGTCAAAGAGGGGAGCAGTTCTTC
CASSPSGGSQRGEQFF